The source of this TCR beta chain is a study of CD8+ T cells in alopecia areata. Across the whole study: Treated individuals took tofacitinib by mouth, 5 to 10 mg twice daily. Whole-study results and caveats: Normal-skin resident alphabeta T cells also appear among scalp sample sequences.

Trimming took off 1 base at V and 4 bases at J, with 14 bases between the two ends. This CDR3 region has 15 residues. Germline assignment: CDR1 SGHTA and CDR2 FQGNSA. This clone was observed a few times. Its antigen is unknown. TCR sequencing used cDNA made by reverse transcription of extracted RNA. Repertoires were generated with immunoSEQ multiplex PCR, while TCRdb's copy carries only in-frame clones and drops some. The sample holds some 180,000 clones; roughly 65% are singletons and the top ten take approximately 1.7%. Sequencing was performed on CD4+ T cells sorted from blood, taken at week 0. This clonotype was sampled from a human donor with alopecia areata. The rearrangement joins TRBV7-2 to TRBJ2-7, with D maybe TRBD1 (7 bases). CDR3 loop: CASSLVRGVRYEQYF. CDR3 in DNA: TGTGCCAGCAGCTTAGTCAGGGGGGTGAGGTACGAGCAGTACTTC.